The next 3 T cell receptor beta chains were all read from a single sample in a study of T-cell reconstitution after alpha-beta-depleted transplantation in children. This sample's TCRbeta library carried unique molecular identifier barcodes. TCRdb reanalysed the PCR reads using MiXCR and keeps one entry per CDR3 protein. The sample contains around 100,000 distinct CDR3 sequences, 9% to 12% of which appear only once. The specimen was PBMCs, collected before TCRalphabeta/CD19-depleted stem cell transplant. The receptors were sampled from a boy aged 2 to 9 with acute lymphoblastic leukemia, due to receive a stem cell transplant.

This chain connects TRBV12-3 or TRBV12-4 to TRBJ1-5; weak D call: TRBD1 (6 bases). The CDR3 sequence is 15 residues long. V dropped 8 bases and J dropped 1 base, with 15 bases sitting between them. CDR3 amino acids: CASLRGGGSNQPQHF. CDR3 coding DNA: TGTGCCAGCCTTCGAGGGGGGGGGAGCAATCAGCCCCAGCATTTT.

This clonotype showed up just a few times. The rearrangement uses TRBV5-1 and TRBJ2-7; TRBD1 matches at 8 bases. The V gene end was trimmed by 3 bases and the J gene end by 3 bases; junction bases not matched to a gene: 5. CDR1 and CDR2 (germline): SGHRS, YFSETQ. The CDR3 runs to 14 residues. This CDR3 is CASSSQGQGYEQYF. The CDR3 nucleotides read TGCGCCAGCAGCTCCCAAGGACAGGGCTACGAGCAGTACTTC.

Many counts were recorded for this clonotype. The V gene is TRBV5-1, the J gene TRBJ1-5, with D unresolved. Germline V CDR1 and CDR2: SGHRS, YFSETQ. This CDR3 contains 15 residues. With 0 bases removed from V and 0 bases from J, the gap between germline ends came to 7 bases. The CDR3 protein is CASSLDSPSNQPQHF. The CDR3 nucleotides read TGCGCCAGCAGCTTGGACAGTCCTAGCAATCAGCCCCAGCATTTT.